A selection of T cell receptor beta chains follows, all from one sample in a study of naive and memory T cell subsets. TCRdb recomputed calls from the 5' RACE reads with MiXCR, one row per CDR3 protein. This table has about 20,000 distinct CDR3 sequences, roughly 4% appearing once. The receptors here all came from a male donor in good health. The CDR3 runs from the conserved cysteine through the conserved F or W. A D gene is named only where the DNA matches it firmly. The size field reads once, few or many counts, or a class when the clone is expanded.

>NA|TRBV20-1|many|TRBJ1-5|15
CSARTDGNSNQPQHF
TGCAGTGCTAGGACGGACGGGAATAGCAATCAGCCCCAGCATTTT
>TRBD2|TRBV6-5|many|TRBJ2-7|16
CASRRTPGLVLSEQYF
TGTGCCAGCAGAAGAACACCGGGACTAGTATTGAGCGAGCAGTACTTC
>TRBD2|TRBV12-3/TRBV12-4|many|TRBJ2-6|21
CASRHRIAGGPYLTGANVLTF
TGTGCCAGCAGACATAGAATAGCGGGGGGACCCTATTTAACTGGGGCCAACGTCCTGACTTTC
>TRBD2|TRBV12-3/TRBV12-4|many|TRBJ2-3|16
CASSLVWRGTTDTQYF
TGTGCCAGCAGTTTAGTTTGGCGGGGGACCACAGATACGCAGTATTTT
>NA|TRBV12-3/TRBV12-4|medium-sized|TRBJ2-7|13
CASSQGAAYEQYF
TGTGCCAGCAGCCAAGGGGCGGCCTACGAGCAGTACTTC
>NA|TRBV28|many|TRBJ1-2|11
CATTSGRGYTF
TGTGCCACCACGAGCGGGCGTGGGTACACCTTC
>TRBD1|TRBV29-1|many|TRBJ1-1|14
CSVEFDRVPTEAFF
TGCAGCGTTGAATTCGACAGGGTTCCCACTGAAGCTTTCTTT
>TRBD2|TRBV12-3/TRBV12-4|many|TRBJ2-7|16
CASSLGGAGETYEQYF
TGTGCCAGCAGTCTCGGGGGAGCGGGGGAGACCTACGAGCAGTACTTC
>NA|TRBV29-1|many|TRBJ1-1|10
CSVSSGEAFF
TGCAGCGTTTCTTCGGGTGAAGCTTTCTTT
>NA|TRBV29-1|many|TRBJ1-5|13
CSVANAGNQPQHF
TGCAGCGTAGCCAACGCGGGGAATCAGCCCCAGCATTTT
>NA|TRBV4-1|many|TRBJ2-3|17
CASSPLAFRENADTQYF
TGCGCCAGCAGCCCGCTAGCTTTTCGGGAGAACGCAGATACGCAGTATTTT
>NA|TRBV20-1|many|TRBJ2-4|14
CSAPSREAKNIQYF
TGCAGTGCCCCGAGCCGAGAAGCCAAAAACATTCAGTACTTC
>NA|TRBV29-1|many|TRBJ1-1|12
CSVGSGTTEAFF
TGCAGCGTTGGTTCAGGGACCACTGAAGCTTTCTTT
>NA|TRBV11-2|medium-sized|TRBJ2-5|12
CASSLSGETQYF
TGTGCCAGCAGCTTATCGGGAGAGACCCAGTACTTC
>TRBD2|TRBV7-6|many|TRBJ2-7|16
CASSPNRGGTSYEQYF
TGTGCCAGCAGCCCGAATAGGGGAGGGACCTCCTACGAGCAGTACTTC
>NA|TRBV27|few|TRBJ1-1|14
CASSLGQMNTEAFF
TGTGCCAGCAGTTTAGGACAGATGAACACTGAAGCTTTCTTT
>TRBD1|TRBV27|many|TRBJ1-1|14
CASSPTGGITEAFF
TGTGCCAGCAGTCCAACAGGGGGTATCACTGAAGCTTTCTTT
>TRBD2|TRBV2|many|TRBJ2-2|14
CASRSTSASGELFF
TGTGCCAGCAGGTCGACTAGCGCATCCGGGGAGCTGTTTTTT
>TRBD1|TRBV19|many|TRBJ2-1|14
CASGWTGIGNEQFF
TGTGCCAGCGGATGGACAGGGATTGGCAATGAGCAGTTCTTC
>NA|TRBV11-2|many|TRBJ2-2|15
CASSLVASGPGELFF
TGTGCCAGCAGCTTAGTAGCCAGCGGTCCCGGGGAGCTGTTTTTT
>NA|TRBV4-2|many|TRBJ1-1|15
CASSQDGGENTEAFF
TGTGCCAGCAGCCAAGATGGGGGCGAGAACACTGAAGCTTTCTTT
>TRBD2|TRBV4-1|many|TRBJ2-1|15
CASSPSGTSDGEQFF
TGCGCCAGCAGCCCATCCGGGACTAGCGACGGTGAGCAGTTCTTC
>NA|TRBV6-1|many|TRBJ2-4|17
CASSESPPGLSLNIQYF
TGTGCCAGCAGTGAATCTCCGCCGGGACTCAGCCTAAACATTCAGTACTTC